The table lists the clone carrying this TCR beta chain with a count of one. Random hexamers primed reverse transcription of about 0.45 to 1 ug RNA. An immunoSEQ multiplex PCR amplified TCR beta CDR3 over 54 Vbeta and 13 Jbeta. TCRdb redid the calling of the immunoSEQ multiplex PCR reads with MiXCR, one entry per CDR3 protein. The repertoire has approximately 180,000 distinct CDR3 sequences, approximately 94% of them found once; the top ten carry roughly 0.098%. TCR beta sequencing covered blood CD8+ and CD4+ T cells. Both CD4+ and CD8+ T cells were negatively isolated, and TEMRA cells underwent FACS enrichment. The CDR3 contains 17 residues. The germline V gene encodes CDR1 DFQATT and CDR2 SNEGSKA (reference sequence). V lost 0 bases, J lost 0 bases, and 14 bases lay in between. The data were obtained in a study of CD8 T cells in Susac syndrome.

V usage is TRBV20-1 and J usage is TRBJ2-2; D is perhaps TRBD2 (5 bases). This clonotype originated in a human donor with multiple sclerosis. The source material was CD4+ T cells from PBMCs. The CDR3 DNA sequence: TGCAGTGCTAGAGATAGGCGGTCCGGGACGAACACCGGGGAGCTGTTTTTT. It translates to CSARDRRSGTNTGELFF.